This T cell receptor (beta chain) was captured in a study of early T cells in non-severe SARS-CoV-2 infection. TCRdb reprocessed the 5' RACE reads via MiXCR and lists one record per CDR3 protein. The repertoire holds over 45,000 distinct CDR3 sequences, under 12% seen once, with over 5% in the top ten. This clonotype was seen many times. V was pared by 2 bases and J by 5 bases, with 7 bases between. Looked up from germline, CDR1 is MNHEY and CDR2 is SVGAGI. The CDR3 length is 14 residues. The sequence derives from an adult who was a healthcare worker with PCR-confirmed SARS-CoV-2 infection or an uninfected control (not recorded which). The chain is built from TRBV6-5 and TRBJ1-6; D unclear. Material for sequencing was whole blood. The CDR3 is CASSYGDDNSPLHF. CDR3 in DNA: TGTGCCAGCAGTTACGGGGATGATAATTCACCCCTCCACTTT.